This TCR beta chain derives from a study of blood T cells in healthy people across ages. Whole-study findings and limits: CMV status of donors was unknown, possibly confounding expanded clonotype changes.

The germline V gene has CDR1 MGHRA and CDR2 YSYEKL. The CDR3 covers 18 residues. Trimming shortened V by 0 bases and J by 2 bases, and 20 bases separated the two germline ends. Primed by a sample-barcoded 5' primer and a J-beta primer mix, a second PCR proceeded for about 6 to 11 cycles. Individual samples furnished no less than 2.5 million CDR3-containing paired-end reads apiece. TCRdb re-called the 5' RACE reads through MiXCR, storing one row per CDR3 protein. The sample lists 650,000 to 1,000,000 distinct CDR3 sequences, about 34% seen once, with over 10% in the top ten. This clonotype turned up a few times. The antigen is undetermined.

This TCR was recovered from a man between 18 and 35 years old in good health. V and J are TRBV4-1 and TRBJ2-7, with a possible D match to TRBD2 (6 bases). Specimen: blood. This chain's CDR3 is CASSQDGVRRADTYEQYF. CDR3 sequence (DNA): TGCGCCAGCAGCCAAGATGGGGTTCGGAGGGCCGATACCTACGAGCAGTACTTC.